The 8 T cell receptor beta chains listed next were all sequenced from one sample in a study of T cell responses to AZD1222 COVID-19 vaccine. This table comes from immunoSEQ multiplex PCR, and its TCRdb copy is limited to in-frame clones, with some not included. The table includes about 93,000 clones, 85% to 90% detected once. The sequenced sample was peripheral blood, obtained on day 0 of MenACWY control vaccination. Receptor source: an adult in good health.

J is TRBJ2-3 and V is TRBV28; no reliable D call. Per the germline V gene, CDR1 is MDHEN and CDR2 is SYDVKM. The CDR3 spans 13 residues. V lost 4 bases and J lost 4, with 9 bases in between. Here the CDR3 reads CASSSLGSDTQYF. The DNA of the CDR3 is TGTGCCAGCAGTTCCTTGGGGTCAGATACGCAGTATTTT.

Comments on this clone: At the DNA level, this CDR3 is encoded by other sequences in the same sample as well. The rearrangement uses TRBV27 and TRBJ2-7, with D unclear. The CDR3 totals 15 residues. CDR1 and CDR2 from the germline V gene are MNHEY and SMNVEV (reference sequence). Trimming stripped 2 bases from V and 2 bases from J, with 13 bases between. CDR3 region: CASSLRLAVPYEQYF. DNA for the CDR3: TGTGCCAGCAGTTTAAGACTGGCAGTGCCCTACGAGCAGTACTTC.

The gene calls are TRBV4-3 and TRBJ1-5; D may be TRBD1 (5 bases). Germline V gives CDR1 LGHNA, CDR2 YSLEER. V lost 0 bases to trimming and J lost 6 bases, with 15 bases between them. This CDR3 has 16 amino acids. This chain's CDR3 is CASSQDLVTGRQPQHF. Here the CDR3 DNA reads TGCGCCAGCAGCCAAGATTTAGTGACGGGGCGTCAGCCCCAGCATTTT.

The DNA of the CDR3 is TGCGCCAGCAGCTTTGAGAGGGCCAACGAGCAGTACTTC. Amino acid sequence: CASSFERANEQYF. The chain links TRBV5-1 to TRBJ2-7, with TRBD2 as a possible D gene (5 bases). Trimming took 2 bases from V and 5 from J, leaving 11 bases between them. This CDR3 contains 13 residues. Germline V gene lookup returns CDR1 SGHRS and CDR2 YFSETQ.

J is TRBJ1-5 and V is TRBV7-3; D gene uncertain. The CDR3 totals 15 residues. CDR1 and CDR2 from the germline V gene are SGHTA and FQGTGA. V gave up 1 base and J gave up 5 bases, with 12 bases separating them. CDR3 in amino acids: CASSLNPQPYQPQHF. The CDR3 DNA reads as TGTGCCAGCAGCTTAAACCCCCAGCCTTATCAGCCCCAGCATTTT.

This clone occurred once. The V gene is TRBV28, the J gene TRBJ1-1; D is possibly TRBD1 (5 bases). Per the germline V gene, CDR1 is MDHEN and CDR2 is SYDVKM. Trimming removed 3 bases from V and 3 bases from J, with 26 bases in between. The CDR3 contains 19 residues. The CDR3: CASSFSPEETVGLDTEAFF. The DNA for the CDR3 is TGTGCCAGCAGTTTCTCCCCTGAAGAGACAGTAGGGTTGGACACTGAAGCTTTCTTT.

This clone was observed a few times. J is TRBJ1-5 and V is TRBV28; maybe TRBD1 (5 bases). V was cut by 5 bases and J by 7 bases, with 15 bases left in between. The CDR3 is 14 amino acids. Per germline, CDR1 MDHEN and CDR2 SYDVKM. As DNA, the CDR3 is TGTGCCAGCAGTCGCAGCTGGGGGGACCAGCCCCAGCATTTT. Translation: CASSRSWGDQPQHF.

This chain joins TRBV5-1 and TRBJ2-5; D is undetermined. This CDR3 comprises 12 residues. CDR1 SGHRS and CDR2 YFSETQ come from the germline V gene. Trimming took off 1 base at V and 7 bases at J, with 8 bases between the two ends. CDR3 loop: CASSLSPGTQYF. The CDR3, as DNA: TGCGCCAGCAGCTTGTCGCCGGGGACCCAGTACTTC. Full variable domain (remainder filled in from reference TRBV5-1 and TRBJ2-5): KAGVTQTPRYLIKTRGQQVTLSCSPISGHRSVSWYQQTPGQGLQFLFEYFSETQRNKGNFPGRFSGRQFSNSRSEMNVSTLELGDSALYLCASSLSPGTQYFGPGTRLLVL.